Below, 30 T cell receptor beta chains from the same sample are listed, as sequenced in a study of blood T cell repertoires in COVID-19. Using immunoSEQ multiplex PCR, the repertoire was profiled, and TCRdb retains in-frame clones only, with some absent. The sample contains 300,000 to 450,000 clones, around 87% of which appear only once. Sequenced sample: peripheral blood. Every receptor here comes from a woman aged 55 to 70 with COVID-19, enrolled during active disease.

The V call is TRBV6-2 or TRBV6-3, the J call TRBJ1-5; TRBD1 matches 7 bases. V shed 6 bases, J shed 0 bases, and the junction held 11 bases outside the gene matches. Germline V gene data show CDR1 as MNHEY and CDR2 as SVGEGT. The CDR3 runs to 17 residues. This CDR3 is CASSPGRGISSNQPQHF. The CDR3 bases are TGTGCCAGCAGCCCTGGCAGGGGGATTTCTAGCAATCAGCCCCAGCATTTT.

Only one count was recorded for this clone. The chain recombines TRBV28 with TRBJ1-2, with D maybe TRBD1 (5 bases). V was shortened by 3 bases and J by 6 bases, with 23 bases between the two germline ends. Germline V gene data show CDR1 as MDHEN and CDR2 as SYDVKM. This CDR3 contains 17 residues. The CDR3 sequence is CASSFRGIRSGGDGYTF. For the CDR3, the DNA is TGTGCCAGCAGTTTCCGAGGCATTCGGTCGGGGGGAGATGGCTACACCTTC.

The chain uses TRBV5-1 and TRBJ2-1, with 8 bases aligning to TRBD1. The CDR3 totals 12 residues. Germline CDR1 is SGHRS and CDR2 is YFSETQ. V lost 3 bases, J lost 10 bases, and 3 bases stayed unmatched. The CDR3 nucleotides are TGCGCCAGCAGCTGGGACAGGCGGGAGCAGTTCTTC. It yields the protein CASSWDRREQFF.

The chain uses TRBV7-9 and TRBJ2-7; TRBD2 matches 9 bases. The CDR3 is made up of 13 amino acids. V gave up 5 bases and J gave up 7 bases; unmatched junction bases: 6. Germline lookup yields CDR1 SEHNR and CDR2 FQNEAQ (reference sequence). CDR3 sequence: CASSASGVEEQYF. As DNA, the CDR3 is TGTGCCAGCAGCGCTAGCGGGGTGGAAGAGCAGTACTTC.

This clone was seen once. The rearrangement joins TRBV5-1 to TRBJ2-3, with D possibly being TRBD2 (6 bases). V was trimmed by 4 bases and J by 6 bases, leaving 12 bases between them. The CDR3 spans 13 residues. Germline loops: CDR1 SGHRS, CDR2 YFSETQ. CDR3 nucleotides: TGCGCCAGCAGCCGGGAGAGGATGGATACGCAGTATTTT. Protein product: CASSRERMDTQYF. Filled out from reference TRBV5-1 and TRBJ2-3, the complete variable domain reads KAGVTQTPRYLIKTRGQQVTLSCSPISGHRSVSWYQQTPGQGLQFLFEYFSETQRNKGNFPGRFSGRQFSNSRSEMNVSTLELGDSALYLCASSRERMDTQYFGPGTRLTVL.

A note on this clone: In the same sample, other DNA sequences code for this CDR3. The chain recombines TRBV2 with TRBJ1-1; 9 bases line up with TRBD1. The germline CDR1 and CDR2 sequences are SNHLY and FYNNEI. The V and J ends lost 5 bases and 1 base, in that order; junction bases with no gene match: 2. This CDR3 is built from 14 residues. CDR3 sequence reads: CASSRQGGNTEAFF. The CDR3 DNA sequence: TGTGCCAGCAGTCGACAGGGGGGGAACACTGAAGCTTTCTTT.

The V and J genes are TRBV5-1 and TRBJ2-2, with 7 bases matching TRBD1. The CDR3 covers 14 residues. Germline lookup yields CDR1 SGHRS and CDR2 YFSETQ. With V trimmed by 5 bases and J by 3 bases, 4 bases remained unmatched. The CDR3 region has the DNA TGCGCCAGCAGTCGAGGGGGCGACACCGGGGAGCTGTTTTTT. Translated: CASSRGGDTGELFF.

The V and J genes are TRBV5-1 and TRBJ1-2, with 7 bases lining up with TRBD1. The CDR3 totals 12 residues. Germline assignment: CDR1 SGHRS and CDR2 YFSETQ. V lost 4 bases, J lost 8 bases, and 5 bases stayed unmatched. CDR3 sequence: CASSRTGGGYTF. DNA for the CDR3: TGCGCCAGCAGCCGGACAGGCGGCGGCTACACCTTC.

This clone was recorded once. The chain links TRBV29-1 to TRBJ2-5, with D possibly being TRBD2 (5 bases). Looked up from germline, CDR1 is SQVTM and CDR2 is ANQGSEA. Trimming cost V 7 bases and J 4 bases, with 19 bases left between them. CDR3 length equals 14 residues. The CDR3 sequence: CSGFPGPRGETQYF. The CDR3 DNA follows: TGCAGCGGCTTCCCCGGGCCTCGGGGAGAGACCCAGTACTTC.

The rearrangement uses TRBV3-1 (or the pseudogene TRBV3-2) and TRBJ2-7; TRBD1 agrees at 10 bases. J was trimmed by 4 bases and V by 4 bases; bases with no gene match: 7. The CDR3 totals 15 residues. Germline V gene data show CDR1 as LGHDT and CDR2 as YNNKEL (reference sequence). CDR3 loop: CASSLAGQGTYEQYF. DNA for the CDR3: TGTGCCAGCAGCCTGGCGGGACAGGGGACGTACGAGCAGTACTTC.

The chain has TRBV27 and TRBJ2-7, with 9 bases that match TRBD1. The junction had 7 bases not matched to a gene; V was cut back by 6 bases and J by 4 bases. Per germline, CDR1 MNHEY and CDR2 SMNVEV (reference sequence). CDR3 length equals 14 residues. This CDR3 is CASSRGQGRYEQYF. Here the CDR3 DNA reads TGTGCCAGCAGCAGGGGACAGGGTCGTTACGAGCAGTACTTC.

CDR3 protein: CASTLDRKETQYF. CDR3 sequence (DNA): TGTGCCAGCACCCTTGACAGGAAAGAGACCCAGTACTTC. The rearrangement uses TRBV11-2 and TRBJ2-5, with D possibly being TRBD1 (6 bases). The V gene's germline CDR1 is SGHAT and CDR2 FQNNGV. V lost 7 bases and J 3 bases, leaving 12 bases between the germline ends. CDR3 size: 13 residues. Filled out from reference TRBV11-2 and TRBJ2-5, the complete variable domain reads EAGVAQSPRYKIIEKRQSVAFWCNPISGHATLYWYQQILGQGPKLLIQFQNNGVVDDSQLPKDRFSAERLKGVDSTLKIQPAKLEDSAVYLCASTLDRKETQYFGPGTRLLVL.

This clone appeared a single time. V and J are TRBV19 and TRBJ1-5; TRBD1 matches 7 bases. The CDR3 has 14 amino acids. Per germline, CDR1 LNHDA and CDR2 SQIVND (reference sequence). With V trimmed by 7 bases and J by 2 bases, 5 bases remained unmatched. Here the CDR3 reads CASKFGTGNQPQHF. The CDR3 coding sequence is TGTGCCAGTAAGTTCGGGACAGGCAATCAGCCCCAGCATTTT.

CDR3: CASSQERLGDSSATNYGYTF. CDR3 DNA: TGCGCCAGCAGCCAAGAGCGGCTCGGGGACAGTTCCGCTACTAACTATGGCTACACCTTC. The rearrangement links TRBV4-1 to TRBJ1-2, with 7 bases identical to TRBD1. The CDR3 extends over 20 amino acids. With 0 bases clipped from V and 0 bases from J, the junction kept 16 bases outside the gene matches. Germline assignment: CDR1 MGHRA and CDR2 YSYEKL.

The chain uses TRBV20-1 and TRBJ1-5, with TRBD1 as a possible D gene (5 bases). V lost 3 bases to trimming and J lost 4 bases, with 13 bases between them. The CDR3 is made up of 14 amino acids. Germline V lookup: CDR1 DFQATT, CDR2 SNEGSKA (reference sequence). The CDR3 DNA follows: TGCAGTGCTAGTTTGGGGCTAGGGAATCAGCCCCAGCATTTT. The encoded protein is CSASLGLGNQPQHF.

V gene TRBV19 combines with J gene TRBJ1-5; 12 bases fit TRBD1. The CDR3 consists of 19 residues. Per germline, CDR1 LNHDA and CDR2 SQIVND (reference sequence). Losses at the gene ends were 8 bases for V and 2 bases for J; bases not matched to a gene: 16. CDR3 sequence: CASGKAPGQGAKGNQPQHF. The CDR3 DNA reads as TGTGCCAGTGGCAAAGCTCCGGGACAGGGGGCCAAGGGCAATCAGCCCCAGCATTTT.

The CDR3 reads CSASMGQPFYGYTF. CDR3 coding DNA: TGCAGTGCTAGTATGGGACAGCCCTTCTATGGCTACACCTTC. The chain recombines TRBV20-1 with TRBJ1-2, with TRBD1 matching over 7 bases. Germline assignment: CDR1 DFQATT and CDR2 SNEGSKA (reference sequence). Trimming at V came to 3 bases and at J to 4 bases, leaving 8 bases not matched to a gene. The CDR3 has 14 residues.

J is TRBJ1-5 and V is TRBV6-2 or TRBV6-3; D is uncertain. CDR1 and CDR2 (germline): MNHEY, SVGEGT. The CDR3 has 13 residues. Trimming pared 5 bases from V and 0 bases from J, leaving 5 bases between. The CDR3 bases are TGTGCCAGCAGTCGGGATAGCAATCAGCCCCAGCATTTT. Encoded protein: CASSRDSNQPQHF.

V and J are TRBV6-5 and TRBJ1-2; 7 positions agree with TRBD1. V was clipped by 6 bases and J by 3 bases; unmatched bases: 4. Germline-derived CDR1 and CDR2 are MNHEY and SVGAGI. This CDR3 comprises 13 residues. In nucleotides, the CDR3 is TGTGCCAGCAGCGCCGGGACAGACTATGGCTACACCTTC. This encodes CASSAGTDYGYTF.

This chain uses TRBV19 with TRBJ2-4; perhaps TRBD1 as D (5 bases). The germline gives CDR1 LNHDA, CDR2 SQIVND (reference sequence). The V end lost 6 bases, the J end lost 3 bases, and 15 bases lay between the germline ends. This CDR3 comprises 15 residues. The DNA for the CDR3 is TGTGCCAGTAGCCTATCAGGGTCAGGCAAAAACATTCAGTACTTC. Protein sequence: CASSLSGSGKNIQYF.

The chain joins TRBV7-9 to TRBJ1-2; 7 positions match TRBD1. The CDR3 totals 15 residues. The V segment lost 7 bases and the J segment 4 bases; nucleotides outside the gene matches: 12. The V gene's germline CDR1 is SEHNR and CDR2 FQNEAQ (reference sequence). In DNA, the CDR3 is TGTGCCAGCACCCTTGCGGGGACAGAGTTCTATGGCTACACCTTC. Protein sequence: CASTLAGTEFYGYTF.

The chain links TRBV4-1 to TRBJ2-7; possibly TRBD2 for D (7 bases). The germline V gene has CDR1 MGHRA and CDR2 YSYEKL. CDR3 length equals 15 residues. The V and J ends lost 1 base and 2 bases respectively, with 12 bases between them. The CDR3 protein is CASSQGEGQPYEQYF. The CDR3, as DNA: TGCGCCAGCAGCCAAGGGGAGGGACAACCCTACGAGCAGTACTTC.

The rearrangement uses TRBV7-8 and TRBJ2-5; 16 bases are shared with TRBD2. Germline CDR1 reads SGHVS; CDR2 reads FQNEAQ. With V trimmed by 4 bases and J by 5 bases, 7 bases remained unmatched. This CDR3 contains 17 residues. As DNA, the CDR3 is TGTGCCAGCAGCTCGGGACTAGCGGGGGGGCCCGGGGAGACCCAGTACTTC. Translation gives CASSSGLAGGPGETQYF.

On this clone itself: The sample carries other DNA sequences with the same CDR3. The chain joins TRBV4-1 to TRBJ2-7, with 13 bases that match TRBD2. This CDR3 is built from 15 residues. Germline lookup yields CDR1 MGHRA and CDR2 YSYEKL. After removal of 3 bases from V and 2 bases from J, the junction contained 1 base not matched to a gene. CDR3 in DNA: TGCGCCAGCAGCCAGGGGACTAGCGGGACCTACGAGCAGTACTTC. Its protein product is CASSQGTSGTYEQYF.

The chain recombines TRBV10-2 with TRBJ1-5, with D possibly matching TRBD1 (5 bases). The germline gives CDR1 WSHSY, CDR2 SAAADI. Trimming removed 4 bases at V and 1 base at J, with 8 bases between. The CDR3 is 14 amino acids. DNA for the CDR3: TGCGCCAGCAGTGGGGGGGGAAGCAATCAGCCCCAGCATTTT. Encoded protein: CASSGGGSNQPQHF.

J is TRBJ2-7 and V is TRBV14; maybe TRBD2 (6 bases). The CDR3 contains 13 residues. CDR1 and CDR2 (germline): SGHDN, FVKESK. V dropped 7 bases and J dropped 5 bases, with 15 bases sitting between them. As DNA, the CDR3 is TGTGCCAGCACCCCCCGGGGGTTCCACGAGCAGTACTTC. Translation gives CASTPRGFHEQYF.

This chain connects TRBV30 to TRBJ2-2, with 8 bases fitting TRBD1. This CDR3 spans 18 amino acids. Trimming removed 0 bases from V and 1 base from J; junction bases left unmatched: 10. Germline CDR1 is GTSNPN and CDR2 is SVGIG (reference sequence). In DNA form, the CDR3 reads TGTGCCTGGAGTGTACAAAGATACAGGGGGATGAACACCGGGGAGCTGTTTTTT. It translates to CAWSVQRYRGMNTGELFF.

The chain recombines TRBV4-1 with TRBJ2-7; D possibly corresponds to TRBD1 (6 bases). The CDR3 spans 15 residues. Trimming removed 1 base at V and 2 bases at J, with 12 bases between. From germline, CDR1 is MGHRA and CDR2 YSYEKL. The CDR3 is CASSQARTAAYEQYF. The CDR3 nucleotides read TGCGCCAGCAGCCAAGCCCGGACAGCCGCCTACGAGCAGTACTTC.

This clone was observed once. The chain links TRBV27 to TRBJ1-1; D is undetermined. V lost 5 bases to trimming and J lost 1 base, with 11 bases between them. This CDR3 has 14 amino acids. CDR1 is MNHEY and CDR2 is SMNVEV in the germline V gene (reference sequence). The chain's CDR3 is CASSPQTGNTEAFF. CDR3 sequence (DNA): TGTGCCAGCAGTCCCCAGACGGGGAACACTGAAGCTTTCTTT.

The chain is built from TRBV7-2 and TRBJ2-5, with 13 bases lining up with TRBD2. This CDR3 has 16 residues. The germline V gene encodes CDR1 SGHTA and CDR2 FQGNSA. Trimming removed 4 bases from V and 3 bases from J; junction bases left unmatched: 5. The CDR3 region has the DNA TGTGCCAGCAGCTCTGGACTAGCGGGGGTGAAAGAGACCCAGTACTTC. This sequence encodes CASSSGLAGVKETQYF.